Presented here are 3 T cell receptor beta chains from one specimen sequenced in a study of shared clonotypes between healthy human individuals. Data came from immunoSEQ multiplex PCR; TCRdb stores just in-frame clones and leaves some out. The repertoire includes 640,000 or so clones, 60% to 80% of them detected once, and around 2% sits in the top ten. The specimen sequenced was memory CD4+ T cells sorted from blood. The subset denotes: CD45RA-negative fraction. The receptors shown here come from a woman in her 30s in good health.

This clone has ten or more counts. This sample also contains other DNA sequences that code for the same CDR3. The chain combines TRBV6-6 with TRBJ1-2; 8 bases are a match to TRBD1. The CDR3 is 13 amino acids. Trimming at V came to 6 bases and at J to 3 bases, leaving 3 bases not matched to a gene. Germline V gives CDR1 MNHNY, CDR2 SVGAGI (reference sequence). The CDR3 region has the DNA TGTGCCAGCAGCCCGACAGGGGACTATGGCTACACCTTC. Translation: CASSPTGDYGYTF.

This clone has a single count. The gene calls are TRBV5-1 and TRBJ2-1, with 7 bases matching TRBD2. This CDR3 spans 15 amino acids. V lost 2 bases, J lost 5 bases, and 7 bases stayed unmatched. Germline loops: CDR1 SGHRS, CDR2 YFSETQ. Here the CDR3 reads CASSFQPSGNNEQFF. The CDR3 DNA sequence: TGCGCCAGCAGCTTTCAGCCTAGCGGAAACAATGAGCAGTTCTTC.

The V gene is TRBV11-2, the J gene TRBJ2-5; 8 positions match TRBD2. The CDR3 contains 14 residues. Trimming cost V 5 bases and J 5 bases; bases outside gene matches: 7. CDR1 is SGHAT, CDR2 FQNNGV, per germline. CDR3 nucleotide sequence: TGTGCCAGCAGCACCGGAGCGGGAGTGGAGACCCAGTACTTC. This translates into CASSTGAGVETQYF.